This T cell receptor (beta chain) was obtained from a study of blood T cell repertoires in COVID-19. For the study at large: Donors in the United States, Italy and Spain gave samples during acute or convalescent COVID-19. Sample material is recorded as cDNA or gDNA derived from T cells, B-cell-depleted T cells, or PBMCs.

Methods used by the authors: Estimates of nucleated cell counts were drawn from the amplification of reference gene primers. TCRdb keeps only in-frame clones here, not all; method: immunoSEQ multiplex PCR. The V and J calls and clone size are taken from that table; D and trimming were inferred from the DNA. Of over 150,000 clones listed, about 86% are singletons. The germline CDR1 and CDR2 sequences are LNHDA and SQIVND (reference sequence). This CDR3 contains 17 residues. J gave up 6 bases and V 0 bases, and 9 bases lay outside the gene matches. Input material: peripheral blood. This receptor was taken from a man aged 50-60 years with active or convalescent COVID-19. This rearrangement joins TRBV19 to TRBJ2-1; 9 bases align to TRBD2. CDR3 sequence: CASSIEDRGRARNEQFF. CDR3 nucleotides: TGTGCCAGTAGTATAGAGGATCGCGGGAGGGCCCGCAATGAGCAGTTCTTC.